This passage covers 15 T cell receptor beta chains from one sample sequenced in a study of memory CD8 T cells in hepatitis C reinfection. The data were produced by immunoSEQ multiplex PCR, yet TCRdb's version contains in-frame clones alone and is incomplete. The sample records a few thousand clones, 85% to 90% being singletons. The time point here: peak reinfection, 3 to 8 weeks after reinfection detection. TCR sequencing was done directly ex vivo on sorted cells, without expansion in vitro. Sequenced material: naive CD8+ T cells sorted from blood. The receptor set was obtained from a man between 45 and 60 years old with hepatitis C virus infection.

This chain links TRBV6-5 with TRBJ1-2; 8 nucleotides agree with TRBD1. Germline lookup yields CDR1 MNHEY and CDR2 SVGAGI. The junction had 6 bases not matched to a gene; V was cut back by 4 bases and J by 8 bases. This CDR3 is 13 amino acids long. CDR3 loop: CASSSSTGAGYTF. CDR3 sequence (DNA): TGTGCCAGCAGTTCCTCGACAGGGGCCGGCTACACCTTC.

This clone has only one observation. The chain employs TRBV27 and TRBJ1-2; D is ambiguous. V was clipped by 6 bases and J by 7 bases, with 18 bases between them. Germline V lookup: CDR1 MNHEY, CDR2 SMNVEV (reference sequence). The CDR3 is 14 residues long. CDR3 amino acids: CASSPGQVMGGYTF. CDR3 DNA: TGTGCCAGCAGCCCTGGGCAAGTGATGGGTGGCTACACCTTC.

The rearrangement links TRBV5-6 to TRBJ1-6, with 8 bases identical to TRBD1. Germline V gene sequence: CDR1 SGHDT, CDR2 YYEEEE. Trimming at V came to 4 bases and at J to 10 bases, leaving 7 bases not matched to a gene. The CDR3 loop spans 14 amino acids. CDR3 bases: TGTGCCAGCAGCACTACAGGGGGAGGATCACCCCTCCACTTT. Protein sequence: CASSTTGGGSPLHF.

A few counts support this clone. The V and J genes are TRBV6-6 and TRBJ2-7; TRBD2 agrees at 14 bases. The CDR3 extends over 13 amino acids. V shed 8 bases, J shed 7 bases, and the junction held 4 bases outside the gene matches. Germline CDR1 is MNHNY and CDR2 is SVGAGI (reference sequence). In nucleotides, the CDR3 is TGTGCCAGCTGGGGACTAGCGGGAGTAGAGCAGTACTTC. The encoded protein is CASWGLAGVEQYF.

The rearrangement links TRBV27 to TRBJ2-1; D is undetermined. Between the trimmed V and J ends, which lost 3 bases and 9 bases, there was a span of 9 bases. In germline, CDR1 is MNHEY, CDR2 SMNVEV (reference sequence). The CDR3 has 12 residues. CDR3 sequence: CASSFSVGEQFF. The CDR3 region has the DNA TGTGCCAGCAGTTTTTCGGTTGGTGAGCAGTTCTTC.

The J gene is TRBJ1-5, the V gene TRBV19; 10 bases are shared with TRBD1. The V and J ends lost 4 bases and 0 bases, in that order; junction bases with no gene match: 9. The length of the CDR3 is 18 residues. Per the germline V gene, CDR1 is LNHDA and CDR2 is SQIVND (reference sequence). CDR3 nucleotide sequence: TGTGCCAGTAGTACCGGGACAGGGGAAGCAAATAGCAATCAGCCCCAGCATTTT. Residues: CASSTGTGEANSNQPQHF.

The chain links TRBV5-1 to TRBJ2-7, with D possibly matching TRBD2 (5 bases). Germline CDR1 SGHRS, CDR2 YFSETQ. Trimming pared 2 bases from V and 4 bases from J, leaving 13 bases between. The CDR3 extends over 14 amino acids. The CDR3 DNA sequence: TGCGCCAGCAGCTTCTTTGGACTGACGTACGAGCAGTACTTC. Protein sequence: CASSFFGLTYEQYF.

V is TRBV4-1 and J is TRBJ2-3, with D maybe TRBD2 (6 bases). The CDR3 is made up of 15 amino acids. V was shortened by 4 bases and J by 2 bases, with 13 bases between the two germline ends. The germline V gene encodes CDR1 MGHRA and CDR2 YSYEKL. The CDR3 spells CASSRGEGDTDTQYF. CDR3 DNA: TGCGCCAGCAGCCGGGGGGAAGGTGACACAGATACGCAGTATTTT.

In DNA form, the CDR3 reads TGTGCCAGCAGTGGGGGGACTAGCGGGAGTCGGGAGACCCAGTACTTC. It encodes CASSGGTSGSRETQYF. The chain combines TRBV6-1 with TRBJ2-5; 14 bases align to TRBD2. Germline V CDR1 and CDR2: MNHNS, SASEGT. CDR3 length equals 16 residues. The junction had 6 bases not matched to a gene; V was cut back by 4 bases and J by 5 bases.

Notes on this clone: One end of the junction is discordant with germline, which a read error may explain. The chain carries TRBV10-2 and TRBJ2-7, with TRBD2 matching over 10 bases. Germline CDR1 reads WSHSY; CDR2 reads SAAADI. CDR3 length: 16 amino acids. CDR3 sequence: CASSENPTAPGTSVRF. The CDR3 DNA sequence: TGCGCCAGCAGTGAAAATCCGACAGCCCCCGGGACTAGCGTCCGCTTC.

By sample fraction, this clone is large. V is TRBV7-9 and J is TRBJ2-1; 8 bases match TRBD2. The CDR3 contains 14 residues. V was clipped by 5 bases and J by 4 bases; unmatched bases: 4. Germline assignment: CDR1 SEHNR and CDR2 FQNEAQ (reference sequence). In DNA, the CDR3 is TGTGCCAGCAGCCTAGGACTAGCTTACAATGAGCAGTTCTTC. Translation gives CASSLGLAYNEQFF.

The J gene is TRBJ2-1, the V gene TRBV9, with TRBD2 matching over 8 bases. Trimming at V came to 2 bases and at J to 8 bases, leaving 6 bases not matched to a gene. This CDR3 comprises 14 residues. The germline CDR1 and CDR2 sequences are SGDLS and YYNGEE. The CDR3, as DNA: TGTGCCAGCAGCGTCAGCGGGAGTGGTGATGAGCAGTTCTTC. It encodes CASSVSGSGDEQFF.

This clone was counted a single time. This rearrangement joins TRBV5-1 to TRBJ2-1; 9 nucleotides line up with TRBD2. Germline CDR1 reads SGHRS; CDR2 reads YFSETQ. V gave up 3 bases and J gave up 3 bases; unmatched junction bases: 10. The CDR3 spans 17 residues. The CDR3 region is CASSSGPPSGNYNEQFF. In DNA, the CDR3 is TGCGCCAGCAGCTCGGGGCCGCCTAGCGGGAACTACAATGAGCAGTTCTTC. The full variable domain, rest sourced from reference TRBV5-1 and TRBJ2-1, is KAGVTQTPRYLIKTRGQQVTLSCSPISGHRSVSWYQQTPGQGLQFLFEYFSETQRNKGNFPGRFSGRQFSNSRSEMNVSTLELGDSALYLCASSSGPPSGNYNEQFFGPGTRLTVL.

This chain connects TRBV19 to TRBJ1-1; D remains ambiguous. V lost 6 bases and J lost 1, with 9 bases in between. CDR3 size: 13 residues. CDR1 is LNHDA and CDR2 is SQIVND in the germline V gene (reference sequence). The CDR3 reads CASSNQANTEAFF. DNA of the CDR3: TGTGCCAGTAGCAATCAGGCGAACACTGAAGCTTTCTTT.

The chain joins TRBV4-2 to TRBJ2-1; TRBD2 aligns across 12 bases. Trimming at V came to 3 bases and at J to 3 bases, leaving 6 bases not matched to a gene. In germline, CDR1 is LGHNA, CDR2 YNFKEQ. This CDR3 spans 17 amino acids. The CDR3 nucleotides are TGTGCCAGCAGCCATGACCTAGCGGGAGGGAGCTACAATGAGCAGTTCTTC. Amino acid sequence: CASSHDLAGGSYNEQFF.